This is a list of T cell receptor beta chains from one sample in a study of cytomegalovirus exposure and HLA in healthy donors. Generated by immunoSEQ multiplex PCR, the TCRdb table keeps only in-frame clones and is missing some. The sample holds roughly 150,000 clones, 85% seen once. Source material: PBMCs. These receptor sequences come from a boy younger than 10 in good health and CMV-seronegative. CDR3s include the opening cysteine and the closing phenylalanine or tryptophan. Fields, in order: V gene, D gene, J gene, clone size, CDR3 protein, CDR3 DNA. D genes are given only for firm matches. The listing skips clone size in some rows; elsewhere it reads once, few, many or a size class.

V gene: TRBV5-1
D gene: -
J gene: TRBJ1-5
clone size: -
CDR3 protein: CASSPGGSQPQHF
CDR3 DNA: TGCGCCAGCAGCCCGGGCGGGAGTCAGCCCCAGCATTTT

V gene: TRBV5-1
D gene: TRBD1
J gene: TRBJ1-1
clone size: -
CDR3 protein: CASSSVFKSTGGNTEAFF
CDR3 DNA: TGCGCCAGCAGCTCGGTTTTTAAATCTACAGGGGGGAACACTGAAGCTTTCTTT

V gene: TRBV27
D gene: TRBD2
J gene: TRBJ2-3
clone size: -
CDR3 protein: CASRVSGDGTDTQYF
CDR3 DNA: TGTGCCAGCAGGGTTAGCGGGGACGGCACAGATACGCAGTATTTT

V gene: TRBV6-1
D gene: -
J gene: TRBJ1-2
clone size: -
CDR3 protein: CASSEPDIGGYTF
CDR3 DNA: TGTGCCAGCAGTGAACCTGACATCGGCGGCTACACCTTC

V gene: TRBV2
D gene: -
J gene: TRBJ2-5
clone size: -
CDR3 protein: CASKEMPVQETQYF
CDR3 DNA: TGTGCCAGCAAGGAGATGCCAGTCCAAGAGACCCAGTACTTC

V gene: TRBV19
D gene: -
J gene: TRBJ2-4
clone size: once
CDR3 protein: CASSLFLDSLAKNIQYF
CDR3 DNA: TGTGCCAGTAGCCTATTCCTGGACAGCCTAGCCAAAAACATTCAGTACTTC

V gene: TRBV14
D gene: -
J gene: TRBJ2-2
clone size: -
CDR3 protein: CASSRNRDTGELFF
CDR3 DNA: TGTGCCAGCAGCCGAAACAGGGACACCGGGGAGCTGTTTTTT

V gene: TRBV5-6
D gene: TRBD2
J gene: TRBJ2-7
clone size: -
CDR3 protein: CASSLLTAGVPYEQYF
CDR3 DNA: TGTGCCAGCAGCTTGTTGACAGCGGGAGTTCCCTACGAGCAGTACTTC

V gene: TRBV7-2
D gene: TRBD1
J gene: TRBJ1-1
clone size: -
CDR3 protein: CASSRQGRDTEAFF
CDR3 DNA: TGTGCCAGCAGCCGACAGGGAAGGGACACTGAAGCTTTCTTT

V gene: TRBV21-1
D gene: -
J gene: TRBJ2-4
clone size: few
CDR3 protein: CASSKYIIQYF
CDR3 DNA: TGTGCCAGCAGCAAATATATCATTCAGTACTTC

V gene: TRBV6-6
D gene: TRBD1
J gene: TRBJ2-2
clone size: -
CDR3 protein: CASSYSTGAGELFF
CDR3 DNA: TGTGCCAGCAGTTACTCGACAGGGGCCGGGGAGCTGTTTTTT

V gene: TRBV11-2
D gene: -
J gene: TRBJ1-1
clone size: -
CDR3 protein: CASSLEPTEKAFF
CDR3 DNA: TGTGCCAGCAGCTTAGAGCCGACAGAGAAAGCTTTCTTT

V gene: TRBV6-5
D gene: -
J gene: TRBJ2-1
clone size: -
CDR3 protein: CASRTGGSGNEQFF
CDR3 DNA: TGTGCCAGCAGGACTGGGGGTAGCGGCAATGAGCAGTTCTTC

V gene: TRBV6-5
D gene: -
J gene: TRBJ1-3
clone size: -
CDR3 protein: CASSPGVGNTIYF
CDR3 DNA: TGTGCCAGCAGTCCAGGGGTCGGAAACACCATATATTTT

V gene: TRBV5-6
D gene: TRBD1
J gene: TRBJ1-2
clone size: -
CDR3 protein: CASSSLRGGFGYTF
CDR3 DNA: TGTGCCAGCAGCTCATTACGAGGGGGCTTTGGCTACACCTTC

V gene: TRBV30
D gene: -
J gene: TRBJ1-2
clone size: -
CDR3 protein: CAWSAGGGRFYGYTF
CDR3 DNA: TGTGCCTGGAGCGCGGGGGGAGGTAGATTCTATGGCTACACCTTC

V gene: TRBV29-1
D gene: -
J gene: TRBJ1-1
clone size: -
CDR3 protein: CSVAGVMNTEAFF
CDR3 DNA: TGCAGCGTTGCGGGGGTAATGAACACTGAAGCTTTCTTT

V gene: TRBV6-5
D gene: TRBD1
J gene: TRBJ1-2
clone size: once
CDR3 protein: CASSYSQGDGYTF
CDR3 DNA: TGTGCCAGCAGTTACTCACAGGGGGATGGCTACACCTTC

V gene: TRBV2
D gene: TRBD2
J gene: TRBJ2-1
clone size: -
CDR3 protein: CASRDGTSAYNEQFF
CDR3 DNA: TGTGCCAGCAGGGACGGGACTAGCGCCTACAATGAGCAGTTCTTC

V gene: TRBV28
D gene: -
J gene: TRBJ1-2
clone size: -
CDR3 protein: CASSLPTRFYGYTF
CDR3 DNA: TGTGCCAGCAGTTTACCAACAAGATTCTATGGCTACACCTTC

V gene: TRBV9
D gene: TRBD2
J gene: TRBJ2-1
clone size: -
CDR3 protein: CASSVVSGGLYANEQFF
CDR3 DNA: TGTGCCAGCAGCGTAGTTAGCGGGGGATTGTACGCCAATGAGCAGTTCTTC

V gene: TRBV28
D gene: TRBD1
J gene: TRBJ2-1
clone size: few
CDR3 protein: CASSARTGNNEQFF
CDR3 DNA: TGTGCCAGCAGTGCAAGGACAGGGAACAATGAGCAGTTCTTC

V gene: TRBV13
D gene: TRBD2
J gene: TRBJ2-1
clone size: -
CDR3 protein: CASSLGISTSGGNEQFF
CDR3 DNA: TGTGCCAGCAGCTTAGGAATTTCGACTAGCGGGGGGAATGAGCAGTTCTTC

V gene: TRBV6-1
D gene: TRBD2
J gene: TRBJ2-1
clone size: -
CDR3 protein: CASRLSGGDYNEQFF
CDR3 DNA: TGTGCCAGCAGACTGAGCGGGGGTGACTACAATGAGCAGTTCTTC

V gene: TRBV14
D gene: -
J gene: TRBJ2-7
clone size: -
CDR3 protein: CASSKSLNEQYF
CDR3 DNA: TGTGCCAGCAGCAAGAGCTTGAATGAGCAGTACTTC

V gene: TRBV2
D gene: -
J gene: TRBJ2-6
clone size: once
CDR3 protein: CASSQSPSGANVLTF
CDR3 DNA: TGTGCCAGCAGCCAAAGCCCCTCTGGGGCCAACGTCCTGACTTTC

V gene: TRBV5-1
D gene: -
J gene: TRBJ2-2
clone size: -
CDR3 protein: CASSLALGGELFF
CDR3 DNA: TGCGCCAGCAGCTTGGCCCTAGGCGGGGAGCTGTTTTTT

V gene: TRBV7-9
D gene: -
J gene: TRBJ1-1
clone size: once
CDR3 protein: CASSPTQGLNTEAFF
CDR3 DNA: TGTGCCAGCAGCCCCACACAGGGCTTGAACACTGAAGCTTTCTTT

V gene: TRBV19
D gene: TRBD1
J gene: TRBJ1-5
clone size: -
CDR3 protein: CASSIGTVNQPQHF
CDR3 DNA: TGTGCCAGTAGTATCGGGACAGTCAATCAGCCCCAGCATTTT

V gene: TRBV28
D gene: -
J gene: TRBJ1-4
clone size: once
CDR3 protein: CASSPRGTTTNEKLFF
CDR3 DNA: TGTGCCAGCAGTCCAAGGGGGACAACAACTAATGAAAAACTGTTTTTT

V gene: TRBV25-1
D gene: -
J gene: TRBJ2-2
clone size: once
CDR3 protein: CASSDHLNTGELFF
CDR3 DNA: TGTGCCAGCAGTGACCACCTAAACACCGGGGAGCTGTTTTTT

V gene: TRBV30
D gene: TRBD2
J gene: TRBJ2-5
clone size: -
CDR3 protein: CASERGGGRETQYF
CDR3 DNA: TGTGCCTCGGAACGGGGGGGAGGGCGAGAGACCCAGTACTTC

V gene: TRBV7-2
D gene: TRBD1
J gene: TRBJ1-2
clone size: -
CDR3 protein: CASSLTGLYGYTF
CDR3 DNA: TGTGCCAGCAGCTTGACAGGGCTCTATGGCTACACCTTC

V gene: TRBV19
D gene: -
J gene: TRBJ2-5
clone size: -
CDR3 protein: CASRSGSGGETQYF
CDR3 DNA: TGTGCCAGTAGGAGCGGTTCGGGTGGAGAGACCCAGTACTTC

V gene: TRBV2
D gene: -
J gene: TRBJ2-3
clone size: few
CDR3 protein: CASRFLSTDTQYF
CDR3 DNA: TGTGCCAGCAGGTTCCTAAGCACAGATACGCAGTATTTT

V gene: TRBV5-5
D gene: TRBD1
J gene: TRBJ2-3
clone size: few
CDR3 protein: CASSRDRDRPGGTQYF
CDR3 DNA: TGTGCCAGCAGTAGGGACAGGGACAGACCGGGGGGTACGCAGTATTTT

V gene: TRBV9
D gene: TRBD2
J gene: TRBJ2-5
clone size: -
CDR3 protein: CASSDPTSGAQETQYF
CDR3 DNA: TGTGCCAGCAGTGATCCGACTAGCGGGGCACAAGAGACCCAGTACTTC

V gene: TRBV5-1
D gene: -
J gene: TRBJ1-1
clone size: -
CDR3 protein: CASSLWGQDTEAFF
CDR3 DNA: TGCGCCAGCAGCTTGTGGGGGCAGGACACTGAAGCTTTCTTT

V gene: TRBV28
D gene: TRBD1
J gene: TRBJ2-3
clone size: -
CDR3 protein: CASSLTQGVSSTDTQYF
CDR3 DNA: TGTGCCAGCAGTTTGACACAGGGGGTTTCTAGCACAGATACGCAGTATTTT

V gene: TRBV6-1
D gene: TRBD1
J gene: TRBJ1-5
clone size: -
CDR3 protein: CARRDRVGQPQHF
CDR3 DNA: TGTGCCCGGCGCGACAGGGTCGGTCAGCCCCAGCATTTT

V gene: TRBV30
D gene: TRBD1
J gene: TRBJ1-5
clone size: -
CDR3 protein: CAWKGQGMGNQPQHF
CDR3 DNA: TGTGCCTGGAAGGGACAGGGCATGGGCAATCAGCCCCAGCATTTT

V gene: TRBV28
D gene: -
J gene: TRBJ2-1
clone size: -
CDR3 protein: CASSYGTYEQFF
CDR3 DNA: TGTGCCAGCAGCTACGGGACTTACGAGCAGTTCTTC

V gene: TRBV28
D gene: TRBD1
J gene: TRBJ1-5
clone size: -
CDR3 protein: CASSLPDRDNQPQHF
CDR3 DNA: TGTGCCAGCAGTTTACCTGACAGGGATAATCAGCCCCAGCATTTT

V gene: TRBV5-1
D gene: -
J gene: TRBJ1-1
clone size: once
CDR3 protein: CASSWRGSNTEAFF
CDR3 DNA: TGCGCCAGCAGCTGGCGGGGATCCAACACTGAAGCTTTCTTT

V gene: TRBV28
D gene: -
J gene: TRBJ2-7
clone size: -
CDR3 protein: CASSSRTERSYEQYF
CDR3 DNA: TGTGCCAGCAGTTCCCGGACAGAAAGGTCCTACGAGCAGTACTTC

V gene: TRBV28
D gene: -
J gene: TRBJ2-1
clone size: -
CDR3 protein: CASRHTGTYNEQFF
CDR3 DNA: TGTGCCAGCAGACACACCGGGACCTACAATGAGCAGTTCTTC

V gene: TRBV6-1
D gene: TRBD2
J gene: TRBJ2-5
clone size: -
CDR3 protein: CASSLAGLQETQYF
CDR3 DNA: TGTGCCAGCAGTCTAGCGGGGTTGCAAGAGACCCAGTACTTC